The rows below give T cell receptor beta chains drawn from one sample of a study of blood T cell repertoires in COVID-19. The repertoire was sequenced with immunoSEQ multiplex PCR; TCRdb's copy has only in-frame clones and lacks some. This table holds about 180,000 clones, roughly four fifths found once. Sequencing was carried out using peripheral blood. These receptors were collected from a woman in her 70s with COVID-19, enrolled during active disease. The CDR3 runs from the conserved cysteine through the conserved F or W. The order of the fields is V gene, J gene, D gene, clone size, CDR3 DNA, CDR3 protein. A D gene is named only where the DNA matches it firmly. Rows give clone size only sometimes, using once, few, many, or a class for an expanded clone.

v_call: TRBV29-1; j_call: TRBJ1-2; d_call: -; clone_size: once; cdr3_nt: TGCAGCGTCCCGGGTCGTGGTTCCTATTACGGCTACACCTTC; cdr3_aa: CSVPGRGSYYGYTF
v_call: TRBV6-5; j_call: TRBJ1-2; d_call: -; clone_size: -; cdr3_nt: TGTGCCAGCAGTCCGACACCGTACTATGGCTACACCTTC; cdr3_aa: CASSPTPYYGYTF
v_call: TRBV4-1; j_call: TRBJ1-5; d_call: -; clone_size: -; cdr3_nt: TGCGCCAGCAGCCAAGATGGGGACTCCTATAGCAATCAGCCCCAGCATTTT; cdr3_aa: CASSQDGDSYSNQPQHF
v_call: TRBV11-3; j_call: TRBJ2-1; d_call: TRBD2; clone_size: -; cdr3_nt: TGTGCCAGCAGCTTAGATCGGGCGGGAGGGCCAAATGAGCAGTTCTTC; cdr3_aa: CASSLDRAGGPNEQFF
v_call: TRBV7-9; j_call: TRBJ2-1; d_call: TRBD2; clone_size: -; cdr3_nt: TGTGCCAGCAGCGTAGGGACTAGCGGAAACAATGAGCAGTTCTTC; cdr3_aa: CASSVGTSGNNEQFF
v_call: TRBV2; j_call: TRBJ2-3; d_call: -; clone_size: -; cdr3_nt: TGTGCCAGCAGTGAAGCGCGGACAACAGATACGCAGTATTTT; cdr3_aa: CASSEARTTDTQYF
v_call: TRBV6-5; j_call: TRBJ1-6; d_call: -; clone_size: -; cdr3_nt: TGTGCCAGCAGTTACTCGTCAAGGGGCTATAATTCACCCCTCCACTTT; cdr3_aa: CASSYSSRGYNSPLHF
v_call: TRBV9; j_call: TRBJ2-2; d_call: -; clone_size: -; cdr3_nt: TGTGCCAGCAGCCGCTCGGGTTCGACGACCGGGGAGCTGTTTTTT; cdr3_aa: CASSRSGSTTGELFF
v_call: TRBV5-1; j_call: TRBJ2-5; d_call: TRBD1; clone_size: -; cdr3_nt: TGCGCCAGCAGCTTGAGAAATACAGGGGGAGAGACCCAGTACTTC; cdr3_aa: CASSLRNTGGETQYF
v_call: TRBV7-3; j_call: TRBJ2-7; d_call: -; clone_size: -; cdr3_nt: TGTGCCAGCAGCCTAGGAAGACTAGATAAAGGAGGCGAGCAGTACTTC; cdr3_aa: CASSLGRLDKGGEQYF
v_call: TRBV28; j_call: TRBJ2-7; d_call: -; clone_size: -; cdr3_nt: TGTGCCAGCAGTCCCCGCGGTGCGCGGGTACTTAAGCAGTACTTC; cdr3_aa: CASSPRGARVLKQYF
v_call: TRBV5-4; j_call: TRBJ2-3; d_call: -; clone_size: few; cdr3_nt: TGTGCCAGCAGCTTGGGCCAGTCTAGCACAGATACGCAGTATTTT; cdr3_aa: CASSLGQSSTDTQYF
v_call: TRBV15; j_call: TRBJ2-1; d_call: -; clone_size: -; cdr3_nt: TGTGCCACCAGCAGAGACAAGCTCCCCAATGAGCAGTTCTTC; cdr3_aa: CATSRDKLPNEQFF
v_call: TRBV6-2/TRBV6-3; j_call: TRBJ2-3; d_call: -; clone_size: -; cdr3_nt: TGTGCCAGCAGTTCCCTAGATACGCAGTATTTT; cdr3_aa: CASSSLDTQYF
v_call: TRBV7-2; j_call: TRBJ2-1; d_call: TRBD2; clone_size: -; cdr3_nt: TGTGCCAGCAGCGTCGGACTAGCGGTCTACAATGAGCAGTTCTTC; cdr3_aa: CASSVGLAVYNEQFF
v_call: TRBV6-4; j_call: TRBJ2-1; d_call: TRBD2; clone_size: -; cdr3_nt: TGTGCCAGCAGTGACTCGCCTAGCGGGACATTTAGCTCCTACAATGAGCAGTTCTTC; cdr3_aa: CASSDSPSGTFSSYNEQFF
v_call: TRBV20-1; j_call: TRBJ2-5; d_call: -; clone_size: -; cdr3_nt: TGCAGTGCTAGTGCACCCACAGGAGAGGAGACCCAGTACTTC; cdr3_aa: CSASAPTGEETQYF
v_call: TRBV7-2; j_call: TRBJ1-1; d_call: -; clone_size: -; cdr3_nt: TGTGCCAGCAGCCGGGATGGGGGGACCAGCACTGAAGCTTTCTTT; cdr3_aa: CASSRDGGTSTEAFF
v_call: TRBV2; j_call: TRBJ1-5; d_call: -; clone_size: -; cdr3_nt: TGTGCCAGCAGTGAAAGAGGATATAGCAATCAGCCCCAGCATTTT; cdr3_aa: CASSERGYSNQPQHF
v_call: TRBV7-3; j_call: TRBJ2-3; d_call: TRBD1; clone_size: -; cdr3_nt: TGTGCCAGCAGCTTATCTGGGACAGGGCCAGATACGCAGTATTTT; cdr3_aa: CASSLSGTGPDTQYF
v_call: TRBV19; j_call: TRBJ2-3; d_call: -; clone_size: -; cdr3_nt: TGTGCCAGTAGTATTTCTGCGGCTACAGATACGCAGTATTTT; cdr3_aa: CASSISAATDTQYF
v_call: TRBV18; j_call: TRBJ1-1; d_call: TRBD1; clone_size: -; cdr3_nt: TGTGCCAGCTCACTGGCGGACAGGGAAGCTTTCTTT; cdr3_aa: CASSLADREAFF
v_call: TRBV11-2; j_call: TRBJ2-5; d_call: -; clone_size: -; cdr3_nt: TGTGCCAGCAGCTTAGGAGCATCCCCGCAGGGAGAGACCCAGTACTTC; cdr3_aa: CASSLGASPQGETQYF
v_call: TRBV6-2/TRBV6-3; j_call: TRBJ1-2; d_call: -; clone_size: -; cdr3_nt: TGTGCCAGCAGTTTGCCCATCCAGGGGTCTGGCTACACCTTC; cdr3_aa: CASSLPIQGSGYTF
v_call: TRBV7-2; j_call: TRBJ2-7; d_call: -; clone_size: -; cdr3_nt: TGTGCCAGCAGCTTAGGGTCTACCTCCTACGAGCAGTACTTC; cdr3_aa: CASSLGSTSYEQYF
v_call: TRBV19; j_call: TRBJ1-2; d_call: TRBD1; clone_size: -; cdr3_nt: TGTGCCAGTAGTATACCGGGACAGGGTACGAACCACTATGGCTACACCTTC; cdr3_aa: CASSIPGQGTNHYGYTF
v_call: TRBV29-1; j_call: TRBJ1-1; d_call: TRBD1; clone_size: -; cdr3_nt: TGCAGCGTAGCACAGGGGGGAGCTTTCTTT; cdr3_aa: CSVAQGGAFF
v_call: TRBV4-2; j_call: TRBJ2-7; d_call: TRBD2; clone_size: -; cdr3_nt: TGTGCCAGCAGCCAAGTTGGGATAGATCGGGGGGGAGGGAAGGCCTACGAGCAGTACTTC; cdr3_aa: CASSQVGIDRGGGKAYEQYF
v_call: TRBV2; j_call: TRBJ1-2; d_call: -; clone_size: -; cdr3_nt: TGTGCCAGCAGTTACTCAGATTCGACACGTGGCTACACCTTC; cdr3_aa: CASSYSDSTRGYTF
v_call: TRBV3-1/TRBV3-2; j_call: TRBJ2-5; d_call: -; clone_size: -; cdr3_nt: TGTGCCAGCGGTGGAATTGGAGTGACTATCGTACGTTTCCAAGAGACCCAGTACTTC; cdr3_aa: CASGGIGVTIVRFQETQYF
v_call: TRBV14; j_call: TRBJ2-5; d_call: TRBD2; clone_size: -; cdr3_nt: TGTGCCAGCAGCCCCTTCGGGGTCGGCGGGAGCCAAGAGACCCAGTACTTC; cdr3_aa: CASSPFGVGGSQETQYF
v_call: TRBV7-3; j_call: TRBJ1-6; d_call: TRBD1; clone_size: -; cdr3_nt: TGTGCCAGCAGCTTAATGGGACAGGGAACAAATTCACCCCTCCACTTT; cdr3_aa: CASSLMGQGTNSPLHF
v_call: TRBV28; j_call: TRBJ2-1; d_call: TRBD2; clone_size: -; cdr3_nt: TGTGCCAGCAGCAGCCCCGGGACTAGCGGTGACAATGAGCAGTTCTTC; cdr3_aa: CASSSPGTSGDNEQFF
v_call: TRBV27; j_call: TRBJ1-5; d_call: -; clone_size: -; cdr3_nt: TGTGCCAGCAGTGGGCTCGGGAGAAACAATCAGCCCCAGCATTTT; cdr3_aa: CASSGLGRNNQPQHF
v_call: TRBV7-2; j_call: TRBJ1-3; d_call: -; clone_size: -; cdr3_nt: TGTGCCAGCAGCTTAGACCGGAACACCATATATTTT; cdr3_aa: CASSLDRNTIYF
v_call: TRBV6-5; j_call: TRBJ2-7; d_call: TRBD1; clone_size: few; cdr3_nt: TGTGCCAGCAGTTATAATGAGGGGGCCACCTACGAGCAGTACTTC; cdr3_aa: CASSYNEGATYEQYF
v_call: TRBV5-6; j_call: TRBJ2-5; d_call: TRBD1; clone_size: -; cdr3_nt: TGTGCCAGCAGCACCGGGACAGAGCAAGAGACCCAGTACTTC; cdr3_aa: CASSTGTEQETQYF
v_call: TRBV24-1; j_call: TRBJ2-1; d_call: TRBD1; clone_size: once; cdr3_nt: TGTGCCACCAGTGATTTGGGGACAGGGACGGCGGTAGGTGATGAGCAGTTCTTC; cdr3_aa: CATSDLGTGTAVGDEQFF
v_call: TRBV19; j_call: TRBJ2-1; d_call: TRBD2; clone_size: -; cdr3_nt: TGTGCCAGTAGTGTGACTAGCGGGAACCCGGGGAATGAGCAGTTCTTC; cdr3_aa: CASSVTSGNPGNEQFF
v_call: TRBV7-2; j_call: TRBJ2-1; d_call: TRBD2; clone_size: -; cdr3_nt: TGTGCCAGCAGCCTCGGACTAGCGTCCTACAATGAGCAGTTCTTC; cdr3_aa: CASSLGLASYNEQFF
v_call: TRBV11-2; j_call: TRBJ2-1; d_call: TRBD2; clone_size: -; cdr3_nt: TGTGCCAGCAGCTTGGCGGGTCTAGCGGGAGTGTTGCAGTTCTTC; cdr3_aa: CASSLAGLAGVLQFF
v_call: TRBV11-2; j_call: TRBJ1-1; d_call: -; clone_size: -; cdr3_nt: TGTGCCAGCAGCTTAAATCGTGAAGCTTTCTTT; cdr3_aa: CASSLNREAFF
v_call: TRBV19; j_call: TRBJ1-5; d_call: -; clone_size: -; cdr3_nt: TGTGCCAGTACCCGACAGCAGGGCGGATATAGCAATCAGCCCCAGCATTTT; cdr3_aa: CASTRQQGGYSNQPQHF
v_call: TRBV5-1; j_call: TRBJ2-2; d_call: -; clone_size: -; cdr3_nt: TGCGCCAGCAGCCCACAGGGAGTAGGCACCGGGGAGCTGTTTTTT; cdr3_aa: CASSPQGVGTGELFF
v_call: TRBV4-3; j_call: TRBJ2-3; d_call: TRBD2; clone_size: -; cdr3_nt: TGCGCCAGCAGCCAAGAGGCTAGCGGAGGCACAGATACGCAGTATTTT; cdr3_aa: CASSQEASGGTDTQYF
v_call: TRBV29-1; j_call: TRBJ1-4; d_call: -; clone_size: -; cdr3_nt: TGCAGCGTTGACCGGGGTAATGAAAAACTGTTTTTT; cdr3_aa: CSVDRGNEKLFF
v_call: TRBV25-1; j_call: TRBJ1-3; d_call: TRBD1; clone_size: -; cdr3_nt: TGTGCCAGCAGTAGGGGGACAGGGGCTGGAAACACCATATATTTT; cdr3_aa: CASSRGTGAGNTIYF
v_call: TRBV6-5; j_call: TRBJ1-4; d_call: -; clone_size: -; cdr3_nt: TGTGCCATCAAGGATCGGGGAGGGAATGAAAAACTGTTTTTT; cdr3_aa: CAIKDRGGNEKLFF
v_call: TRBV29-1; j_call: TRBJ1-5; d_call: -; clone_size: -; cdr3_nt: TGCAGCGTTGCGGGGATCGGGCAGCCCCAGCATTTT; cdr3_aa: CSVAGIGQPQHF
v_call: TRBV5-1; j_call: TRBJ1-1; d_call: -; clone_size: -; cdr3_nt: TGCGCCAGCAGCTTGGGAAGGGGGTCTTTTGCTGAAGCTTTCTTT; cdr3_aa: CASSLGRGSFAEAFF
v_call: TRBV3-1/TRBV3-2; j_call: TRBJ2-1; d_call: -; clone_size: -; cdr3_nt: TGTGCCAGCAGCCAAAATTCGCGTGAGCAGTTCTTC; cdr3_aa: CASSQNSREQFF
v_call: TRBV7-2; j_call: TRBJ2-5; d_call: TRBD2; clone_size: -; cdr3_nt: TGTGCCAGCAGCTTCGGGACTAGCGGGAGTAAGGAGACCCAGTACTTC; cdr3_aa: CASSFGTSGSKETQYF
v_call: TRBV28; j_call: TRBJ2-2; d_call: TRBD2; clone_size: few; cdr3_nt: TGTGCCACTTTTAGCGGGAGGCGGGAGCTGTTTTTT; cdr3_aa: CATFSGRRELFF
v_call: TRBV7-2; j_call: TRBJ1-1; d_call: -; clone_size: -; cdr3_nt: TGTGCCAGCAGCGCATCAGGGGCCTCGGAAGCTTTCTTT; cdr3_aa: CASSASGASEAFF
v_call: TRBV5-6; j_call: TRBJ2-3; d_call: TRBD2; clone_size: -; cdr3_nt: TGTGCCAGCAGCCCGACTAGCGGGAGATACACAGATACGCAGTATTTT; cdr3_aa: CASSPTSGRYTDTQYF
v_call: TRBV5-1; j_call: TRBJ2-7; d_call: TRBD1; clone_size: -; cdr3_nt: TGCGCCAGCAGCTTAGGACAGGGCAGAAACGAGCAGTACTTC; cdr3_aa: CASSLGQGRNEQYF
v_call: TRBV7-8; j_call: TRBJ1-2; d_call: TRBD1; clone_size: -; cdr3_nt: TGTGCCAGCAGCTTAGGGGGGACAGGTGCTATTGGCTACACCTTC; cdr3_aa: CASSLGGTGAIGYTF
v_call: TRBV21-1; j_call: TRBJ2-7; d_call: -; clone_size: -; cdr3_nt: TGTGCCCCCCCCAAAAAGCCCCAGCGGGTCTGCGAGCAGTACTTC; cdr3_aa: CAPPKKPQRVCEQYF
v_call: TRBV5-4; j_call: TRBJ2-1; d_call: -; clone_size: -; cdr3_nt: TGTGCCAGCAGCTTGGGAGGGCAAATGAATGAGCAGTTCTTC; cdr3_aa: CASSLGGQMNEQFF